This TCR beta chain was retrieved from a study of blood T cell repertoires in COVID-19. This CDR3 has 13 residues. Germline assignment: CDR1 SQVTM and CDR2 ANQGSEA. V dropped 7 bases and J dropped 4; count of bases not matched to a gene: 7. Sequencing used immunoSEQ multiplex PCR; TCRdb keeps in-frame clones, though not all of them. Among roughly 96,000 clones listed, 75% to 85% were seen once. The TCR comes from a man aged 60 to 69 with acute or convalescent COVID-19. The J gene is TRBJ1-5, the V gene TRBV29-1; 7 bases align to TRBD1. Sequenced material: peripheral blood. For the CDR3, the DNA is TGCAGCGCCTCCCAGGGGGAGAATCAGCCCCAGCATTTT. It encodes CSASQGENQPQHF.